Below, 3 T cell receptor beta chains from the same sample are listed, as sequenced in a study of cytomegalovirus exposure and HLA in healthy donors. Data came from immunoSEQ multiplex PCR; TCRdb stores just in-frame clones and leaves some out. The sample carries some 79,000 clones, 94% recorded once. Material: PBMCs. The receptors derive from a woman between 18 and 29 years old in good health and CMV-seropositive.

This chain links TRBV5-1 with TRBJ2-1; TRBD1 is a possible D gene (5 bases). The CDR3 totals 15 residues. Trimming cost V 3 bases and J 8 bases, with 18 bases left between them. Germline lookup yields CDR1 SGHRS and CDR2 YFSETQ. The CDR3 is CASSSLATDVHEQFF. The DNA for the CDR3 is TGCGCCAGCAGCTCTCTTGCGACAGATGTCCATGAGCAGTTCTTC.

J is TRBJ2-7 and V is TRBV7-9, with 8 bases identical to TRBD2. CDR1 and CDR2 from the germline V gene are SEHNR and FQNEAQ (reference sequence). J was trimmed by 0 bases and V by 8 bases; bases with no gene match: 6. This CDR3 region has 14 residues. The CDR3 bases are TGTGCCAGCCATGAAGCGGGGGACTCCTACGAGCAGTACTTC. Its translation: CASHEAGDSYEQYF. Based on the CDR3 plus reference TRBV7-9 and TRBJ2-7, the full variable domain is DTGVSQNPRHKITKRGQNVTFRCDPISEHNRLYWYRQTLGQGPEFLTYFQNEAQLEKSRLLSDRFSAERPKGSFSTLEIQRTEQGDSAMYLCASHEAGDSYEQYFGPGTRLTVT.

The chain is built from TRBV5-4 and TRBJ1-2; D remains unclear. V was trimmed by 2 bases and J by 1 base, leaving 6 bases between them. This CDR3 comprises 13 residues. Germline CDR1 is SGHNT and CDR2 is YYREEE (reference sequence). The CDR3 DNA follows: TGTGCCAGCAGCTTCGCAGATAACTATGGCTACACCTTC. Its translation is CASSFADNYGYTF.